A selection of T cell receptor beta chains follows, all from one sample in a study of TIL therapy for anti-PD-1-resistant metastatic lung cancer. Assay: immunoSEQ multiplex PCR; the TCRdb copy retains only in-frame clones and omits some. The sample has 50,000 to 60,000 clones; roughly 70% are singletons. The material was tumor tissue, obtained at baseline. The receptors were sampled from a person aged 30 to 80 with non-small cell lung cancer. Each CDR3 is given with its conserved first and last residue. A D gene is named only where the DNA matches it firmly. Some rows mark clone size as missing; the rest say once, few, many or name a class of expanded clone.

cdr3_nt	cdr3_aa	v_call	j_call	d_call	clone_size
TGTGCCAGCAGCTTAGAGGCCATGAACACTGAAGCTTTCTTT	CASSLEAMNTEAFF	TRBV7-3	TRBJ1-1	.	.
TGTGCCAGCTCCCGGGCAGACACTGAAGCTTTCTTT	CASSRADTEAFF	TRBV6-6	TRBJ1-1	.	.
TGTGCCAGCAGCGTAGAGAGGCTAGCGGGGCCGGGGGGCACAGATACGCAGTATTTT	CASSVERLAGPGGTDTQYF	TRBV9	TRBJ2-3	TRBD2	.
TGTGCCAGCAGTTTATTACCCCCAGGAGGGGTAACTAATGAAAAACTGTTTTTT	CASSLLPPGGVTNEKLFF	TRBV28	TRBJ1-4	.	.
TGTGCCAGCAGCTCCGTCAGGGGGCCGAACACCGGGGAGCTGTTTTTT	CASSSVRGPNTGELFF	TRBV5-4	TRBJ2-2	TRBD1	.
TGCGCCAGCAGCCTACAGGGGGTGGGGTATGGCTACACCTTC	CASSLQGVGYGYTF	TRBV5-1	TRBJ1-2	TRBD1	.
TGCGCCAGCAGCTTGTTGCAGTACGAGCAGTACTTC	CASSLLQYEQYF	TRBV5-1	TRBJ2-7	.	few
TGTGCCAGCAGTTACGGGGACAGGTTAGGCTATGGCTACACCTTC	CASSYGDRLGYGYTF	TRBV6-5	TRBJ1-2	TRBD1	.
TGTGCCAGCAGCTTTAGAGGCGGAACCGGGGAGCTGTTTTTT	CASSFRGGTGELFF	TRBV7-9	TRBJ2-2	.	.
TGCGCCAGCAGCTGGGGGAACGACGGCTACGAGCAGTACTTC	CASSWGNDGYEQYF	TRBV5-1	TRBJ2-7	.	few
TGCGCCAGCAGTGAAGGGCCGCGCACAGATACGCAGTATTTT	CASSEGPRTDTQYF	TRBV10-2	TRBJ2-3	.	.
TGTGCCAGCAGTCAAGAGACCCAGTACTTC	CASSQETQYF	TRBV2	TRBJ2-5	.	.
TGTGCCAGCAGTGAAACGTTAGAGCTGTTTTTT	CASSETLELFF	TRBV2	TRBJ2-2	.	few
TGCGCCAGCAGCGGGGTAGCCGCAGATACGCAGTATTTT	CASSGVAADTQYF	TRBV5-1	TRBJ2-3	.	.
TGTGCCAGAAGCTCCGGACAGGGGTCCTACAATGAGCAGTTCTTC	CARSSGQGSYNEQFF	TRBV5-3	TRBJ2-1	TRBD1	few
TGTGCCATCAGGGGAGACAGGGCTGGGGCCAACGTCCTGACTTTC	CAIRGDRAGANVLTF	TRBV10-3	TRBJ2-6	TRBD1	.
TGTGCCAGCAGCTTGGGGGACCCTAACGAGCAGTACTTC	CASSLGDPNEQYF	TRBV5-4	TRBJ2-7	.	.
TGCGCCAGCAGCCACCTACAGGGGGCGGACACTGAAGCTTTCTTT	CASSHLQGADTEAFF	TRBV4-1	TRBJ1-1	TRBD1	.
TGTGCCAGCAGCGCGGACAGGCCTTATGGCTACACCTTC	CASSADRPYGYTF	TRBV5-5	TRBJ1-2	TRBD1	.
TGTGCCAGCAGCCGGGGGCCCTCTGGGGCCAACGTCCTGACTTTC	CASSRGPSGANVLTF	TRBV7-2	TRBJ2-6	.	once
TGTGCCATCAGTGATGGTTTTGAGACCCAGTACTTC	CAISDGFETQYF	TRBV10-3	TRBJ2-5	.	.
TGTGCCAGCAGCTTAGTTGAGACCCAGTACTTC	CASSLVETQYF	TRBV7-9	TRBJ2-5	.	.
TGTGCCAGCCGGGGCAGATACCTGACCTACGAGCAGTACTTC	CASRGRYLTYEQYF	TRBV28	TRBJ2-7	.	.
TGTGCCAGCAGCTTAGTTACCTCCTACAATGAGCAGTTCTTC	CASSLVTSYNEQFF	TRBV7-9	TRBJ2-1	.	.
TGTGCCAGCAGCTTAGGTACAGGGGGCTCCACAGATACGCAGTATTTT	CASSLGTGGSTDTQYF	TRBV7-8	TRBJ2-3	TRBD1	.
TGTGCCAGCAGCTTTGGCGGGGGGCGGACAGATACGCAGTATTTT	CASSFGGGRTDTQYF	TRBV7-9	TRBJ2-3	TRBD2	.
TGTGCCAGCAGCCTTTACCCCGGCGCTGAAGCTTTCTTT	CASSLYPGAEAFF	TRBV7-9	TRBJ1-1	.	.
TGTGCCAGCATCGATCCGGGGAACGGAGCCTACGAGCAGTACTTC	CASIDPGNGAYEQYF	TRBV28	TRBJ2-7	.	few
TGTGCCAGCAGGTCTATTGACAGGGGGACGGATGGCTACACCTTC	CASRSIDRGTDGYTF	TRBV28	TRBJ1-2	TRBD1	.
TGTGCCTGGAGTGTGGTGGGGCGGTCGGAGACCCAGTACTTC	CAWSVVGRSETQYF	TRBV30	TRBJ2-5	.	.
TGCGCCAGCAGTCTCGGAGGGGACACCGGGGAGCTGTTTTTT	CASSLGGDTGELFF	TRBV5-1	TRBJ2-2	.	.
TGTGCCAGCAGTTCGGCGGGAGGCCCCGAGCAGTACTTC	CASSSAGGPEQYF	TRBV28	TRBJ2-7	TRBD2	few